Ten or more counts support the clone carrying this TCR beta chain. Antigen unknown. The data originate from a study of T cells after yellow fever vaccination. Overall study findings and caveats: After the booster, 95% to 98% of CD4 and more than 85% of CD8 primary-response clones were re-detected. Contaminants from the bulk population, in the form of abundant clonotypes, could be found in FACS-sorted repertoires. Weaker overall, the secondary response nonetheless peaked faster (day 5 versus 15).

Template switching by 5'RACE produced TCR cDNA, adding a universal primer site and UMIs. One entry per CDR3 protein results from TCRdb running MiXCR on the 5' RACE reads. In the table there are 200,000 to 300,000 distinct CDR3 sequences, about 7% of which are singletons. Trimming left V 5 bases short and J 3 bases short, with 14 bases between. This CDR3 is built from 15 residues. The germline CDR1 and CDR2 sequences are LGHDT and YNNKEL (reference sequence). The clonotype was recovered from a man aged 30 to 39 who received the YFV17D yellow fever vaccine. The specimen comprised CD4+ T cells sorted from PBMCs, sampled on the day of the yellow fever booster vaccination. V is TRBV3-1 and J is TRBJ2-1; no firm D call. In DNA form, the CDR3 reads TGTGCCAGCAGCGTCCTAGATCCGGGCTACAATGAGCAGTTCTTC. Protein product: CASSVLDPGYNEQFF.